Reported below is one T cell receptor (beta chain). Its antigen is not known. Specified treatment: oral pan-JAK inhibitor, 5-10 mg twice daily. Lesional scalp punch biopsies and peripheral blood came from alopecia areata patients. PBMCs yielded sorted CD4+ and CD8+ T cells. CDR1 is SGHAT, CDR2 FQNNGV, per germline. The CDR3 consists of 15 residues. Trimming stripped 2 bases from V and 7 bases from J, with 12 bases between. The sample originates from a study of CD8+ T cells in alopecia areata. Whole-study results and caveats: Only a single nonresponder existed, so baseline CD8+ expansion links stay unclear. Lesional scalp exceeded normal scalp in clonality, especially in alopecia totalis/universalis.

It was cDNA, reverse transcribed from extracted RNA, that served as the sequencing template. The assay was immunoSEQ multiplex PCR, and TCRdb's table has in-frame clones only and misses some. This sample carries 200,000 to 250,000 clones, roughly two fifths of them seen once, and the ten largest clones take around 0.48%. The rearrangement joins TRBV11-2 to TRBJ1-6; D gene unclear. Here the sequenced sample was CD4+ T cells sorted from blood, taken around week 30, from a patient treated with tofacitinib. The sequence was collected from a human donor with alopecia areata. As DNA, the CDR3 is TGTGCCAGCAGCTTAAGGGCCCTCTTCAATTCACCCCTCCACTTT. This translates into CASSLRALFNSPLHF.